This T cell receptor (beta chain) was found in a study of shared clonotypes between healthy human individuals. A few counts support this clone. TCRdb keeps only in-frame clones here, not all; method: immunoSEQ multiplex PCR. This table has some 2,100,000 clones, 93% appearing once. CD45RO-negative cells were positively selected for CCR7, leaving out terminally differentiated effector memory CD45RA+ cells. This TCR came from a man between 18 and 29 years old in good health. Some clones in this sample may be carry-over from other donors' samples. The specimen was naive CD8+ T cells from PBMCs.

CDR3 protein: CSVGLDGYTF. CDR3 DNA sequence: TGCAGCGTTGGCCTGGATGGCTACACCTTC. The chain carries TRBV29-1 and TRBJ1-2, with unresolved D. The V gene lost 4 bases and the J gene lost 6 bases, with 6 bases spanning the gap. The germline V gene has CDR1 SQVTM and CDR2 ANQGSEA. CDR3 length: 10 residues. The complete variable domain, with remaining parts taken from reference TRBV29-1 and TRBJ1-2, reads SAVISQKPSRDICQRGTSLTIQCQVDSQVTMMFWYRQQPGQSLTLIATANQGSEATYESGFVIDKFPISRPNLTFSTLTVSNMSPEDSSIYLCSVGLDGYTFGSGTRLTVV.